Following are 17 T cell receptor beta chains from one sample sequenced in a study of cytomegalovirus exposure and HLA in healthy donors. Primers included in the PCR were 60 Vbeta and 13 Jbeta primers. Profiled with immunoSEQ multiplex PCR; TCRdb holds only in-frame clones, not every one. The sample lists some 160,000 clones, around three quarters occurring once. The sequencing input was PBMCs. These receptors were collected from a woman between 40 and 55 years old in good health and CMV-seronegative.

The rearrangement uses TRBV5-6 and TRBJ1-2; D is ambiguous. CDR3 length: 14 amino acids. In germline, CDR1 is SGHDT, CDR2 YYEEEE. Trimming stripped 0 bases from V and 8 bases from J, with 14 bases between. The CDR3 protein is CASSLVASSWGYTF. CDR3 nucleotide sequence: TGTGCCAGCAGCTTGGTGGCATCCTCTTGGGGCTACACCTTC.

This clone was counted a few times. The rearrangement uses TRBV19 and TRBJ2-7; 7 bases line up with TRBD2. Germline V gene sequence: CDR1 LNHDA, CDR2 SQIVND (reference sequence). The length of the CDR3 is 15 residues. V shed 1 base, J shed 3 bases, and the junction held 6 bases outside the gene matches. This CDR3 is CASSIGAGAVYEQYF. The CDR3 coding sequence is TGTGCCAGTAGTATAGGCGCGGGAGCGGTCTACGAGCAGTACTTC.

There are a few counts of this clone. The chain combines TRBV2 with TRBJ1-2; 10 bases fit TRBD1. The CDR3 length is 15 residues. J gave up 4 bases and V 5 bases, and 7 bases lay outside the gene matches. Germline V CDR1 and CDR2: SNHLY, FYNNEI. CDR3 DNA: TGTGCCAGCAGTAGAGACAGGGGGCTGAGCTATGGCTACACCTTC. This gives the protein CASSRDRGLSYGYTF.

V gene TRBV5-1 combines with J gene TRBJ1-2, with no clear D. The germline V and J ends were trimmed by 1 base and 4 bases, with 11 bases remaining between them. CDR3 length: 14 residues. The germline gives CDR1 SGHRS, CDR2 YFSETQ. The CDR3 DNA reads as TGCGCCAGCAGCTTGACACCACGGGGCTATGGCTACACCTTC. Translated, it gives CASSLTPRGYGYTF.

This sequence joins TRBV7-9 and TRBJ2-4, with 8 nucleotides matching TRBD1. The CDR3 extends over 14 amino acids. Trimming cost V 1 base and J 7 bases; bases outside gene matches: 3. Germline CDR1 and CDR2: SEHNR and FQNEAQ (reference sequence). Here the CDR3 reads CASSLDRGRNIQYF. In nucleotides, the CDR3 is TGTGCCAGCAGCTTAGACAGGGGGAGGAACATTCAGTACTTC.

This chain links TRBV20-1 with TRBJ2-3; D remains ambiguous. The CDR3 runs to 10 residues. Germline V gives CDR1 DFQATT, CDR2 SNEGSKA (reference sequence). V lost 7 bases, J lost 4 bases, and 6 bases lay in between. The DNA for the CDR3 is TGCAGTGGCCTAGCAGATACGCAGTATTTT. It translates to CSGLADTQYF.

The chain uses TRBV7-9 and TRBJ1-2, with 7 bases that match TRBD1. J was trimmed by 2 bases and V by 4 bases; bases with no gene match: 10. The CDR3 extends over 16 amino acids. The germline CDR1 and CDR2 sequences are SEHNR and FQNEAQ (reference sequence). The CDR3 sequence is CASSSYRDSHNYGYTF. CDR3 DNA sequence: TGTGCCAGCAGCTCTTACCGGGACAGTCACAACTATGGCTACACCTTC.

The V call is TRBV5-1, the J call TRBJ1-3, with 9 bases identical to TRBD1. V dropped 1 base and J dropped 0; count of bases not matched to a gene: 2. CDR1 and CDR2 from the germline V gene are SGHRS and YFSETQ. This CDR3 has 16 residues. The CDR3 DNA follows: TGCGCCAGCAGCTTGACAGGGGGCATCTCTGGAAACACCATATATTTT. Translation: CASSLTGGISGNTIYF.

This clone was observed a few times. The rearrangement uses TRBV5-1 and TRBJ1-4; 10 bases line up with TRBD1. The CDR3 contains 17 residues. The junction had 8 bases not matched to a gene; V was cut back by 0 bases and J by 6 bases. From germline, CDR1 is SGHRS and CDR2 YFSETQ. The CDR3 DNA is TGCGCCAGCAGCTTGGGGGACAGGGGACTTGTGGATGAAAAACTGTTTTTT. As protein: CASSLGDRGLVDEKLFF. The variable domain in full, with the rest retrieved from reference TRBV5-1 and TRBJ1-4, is KAGVTQTPRYLIKTRGQQVTLSCSPISGHRSVSWYQQTPGQGLQFLFEYFSETQRNKGNFPGRFSGRQFSNSRSEMNVSTLELGDSALYLCASSLGDRGLVDEKLFFGSGTQLSVL.

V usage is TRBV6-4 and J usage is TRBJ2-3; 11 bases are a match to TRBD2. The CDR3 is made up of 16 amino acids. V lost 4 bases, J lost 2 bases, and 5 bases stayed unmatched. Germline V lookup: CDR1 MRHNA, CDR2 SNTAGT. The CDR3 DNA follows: TGTGCCAGCAGTGTCCTAGCGGGGGGAAACACAGATACGCAGTATTTT. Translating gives CASSVLAGGNTDTQYF.

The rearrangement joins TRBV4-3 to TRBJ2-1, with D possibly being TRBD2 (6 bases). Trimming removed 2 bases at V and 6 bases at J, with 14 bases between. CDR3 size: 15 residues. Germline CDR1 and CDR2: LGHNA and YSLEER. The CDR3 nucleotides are TGCGCCAGCAGCCAAAGACTAGAAAAGGCCAATGAGCAGTTCTTC. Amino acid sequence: CASSQRLEKANEQFF.

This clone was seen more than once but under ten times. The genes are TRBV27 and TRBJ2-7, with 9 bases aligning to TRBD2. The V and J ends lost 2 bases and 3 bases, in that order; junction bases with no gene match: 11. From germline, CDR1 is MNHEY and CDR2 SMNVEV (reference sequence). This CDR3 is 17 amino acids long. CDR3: CASSLRETSGAFYEQYF. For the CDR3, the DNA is TGTGCCAGCAGTTTAAGGGAGACTAGCGGAGCCTTCTACGAGCAGTACTTC.

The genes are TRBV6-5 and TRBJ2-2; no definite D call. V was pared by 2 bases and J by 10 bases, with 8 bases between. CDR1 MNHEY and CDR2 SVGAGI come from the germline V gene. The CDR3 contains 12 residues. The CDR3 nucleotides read TGTGCCAGCAGTTACGGAGCGCAGGAGCTGTTTTTT. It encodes CASSYGAQELFF.

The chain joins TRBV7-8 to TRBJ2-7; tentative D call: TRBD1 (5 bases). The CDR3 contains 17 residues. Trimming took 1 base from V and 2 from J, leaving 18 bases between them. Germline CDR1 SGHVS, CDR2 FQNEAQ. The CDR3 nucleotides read TGTGCCAGCAGCTTAGGAAGGGGCGGTGACAGAGCCTACGAGCAGTACTTC. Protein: CASSLGRGGDRAYEQYF.

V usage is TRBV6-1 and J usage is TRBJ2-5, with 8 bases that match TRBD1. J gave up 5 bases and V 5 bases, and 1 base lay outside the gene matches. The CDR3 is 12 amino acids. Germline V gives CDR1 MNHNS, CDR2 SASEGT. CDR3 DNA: TGTGCCAGCAGTCGACAGGGGGAGACCCAGTACTTC. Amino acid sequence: CASSRQGETQYF.

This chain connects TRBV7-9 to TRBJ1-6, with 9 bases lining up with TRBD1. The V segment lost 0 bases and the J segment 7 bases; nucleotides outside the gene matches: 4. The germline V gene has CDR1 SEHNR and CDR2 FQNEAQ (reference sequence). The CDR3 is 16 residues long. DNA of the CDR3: TGTGCCAGCAGCTTAGCGACAGGGGGTCAAAATTCACCCCTCCACTTT. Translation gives CASSLATGGQNSPLHF.

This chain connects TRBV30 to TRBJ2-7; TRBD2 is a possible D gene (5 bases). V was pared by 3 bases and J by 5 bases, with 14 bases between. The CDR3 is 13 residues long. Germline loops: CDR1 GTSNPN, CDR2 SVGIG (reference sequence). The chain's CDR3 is CAWSLGLADEQYF. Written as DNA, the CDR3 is TGTGCCTGGAGCCTCGGGCTAGCCGACGAGCAGTACTTC.